This T cell receptor beta chain was recorded in a study of beta chain features in type 1 diabetes. Study conclusions and caveats: Shorter TCRB CDR3s, moderately but significantly so, were found in Type 1 diabetes patients in all four CD4+ subsets. When VDJ junctions were examined, type 1 diabetes patients showed fewer insertions and more deletions.

V was clipped by 6 bases and J by 2 bases, with 13 bases between them. CDR1 is SQVTM and CDR2 is ANQGSEA in the germline V gene. This CDR3 comprises 13 residues. Investigators reverse transcribed all isolated RNA, so they sequenced expressed TCRB transcripts. Only in-frame clones appear in the TCRdb table, and some are missing; sequencing was by immunoSEQ multiplex PCR. The sample includes around 340,000 clones, 7% to 10% of them seen just once. In the case of this clone: Its specificity is unknown.

This chain connects TRBV29-1 to TRBJ1-1, with no clear D. This receptor was identified in a man between 25 and 39 years old with type 1 diabetes. Sequenced sample: central memory CD4+ T cells from blood. For the CDR3, the DNA is TGCAGCGTATACACCCCACATAACACTGAAGCTTTCTTT. Its translation: CSVYTPHNTEAFF.